This TCR beta chain is from a study of blood T cell repertoires in COVID-19. Across the study: COVID-19 samples from acute and convalescent phases originated in the United States, Italy and Spain.

Trimming left V 2 bases short and J 4 bases short, with 11 bases between. The germline CDR1 and CDR2 sequences are KGHSH and LQKENI. This CDR3 spans 14 amino acids. Enrolment of Seattle patients took place during active infection, and they were followed longitudinally. In the original analysis: Reference gene primers were amplified, and this amplification served to estimate nucleated cell counts. Sequencing was performed with immunoSEQ multiplex PCR; in TCRdb, only in-frame clones are kept and a portion is missing. V, J and clone size derive from that table, while D and trimming were established from the DNA sequence. Among approximately 290,000 clones, approximately 91% were seen once, and the ten largest hold 2.2%.

The TCR was taken from a woman aged 25 to 39 with COVID-19, enrolled during active disease. The chain joins TRBV18 to TRBJ1-1; a possible D gene is TRBD1 (6 bases). Sequenced: peripheral blood. DNA for the CDR3: TGTGCCAGCTCACCAGACAGGTTTTCCACTGAAGCTTTCTTT. Its protein is CASSPDRFSTEAFF.